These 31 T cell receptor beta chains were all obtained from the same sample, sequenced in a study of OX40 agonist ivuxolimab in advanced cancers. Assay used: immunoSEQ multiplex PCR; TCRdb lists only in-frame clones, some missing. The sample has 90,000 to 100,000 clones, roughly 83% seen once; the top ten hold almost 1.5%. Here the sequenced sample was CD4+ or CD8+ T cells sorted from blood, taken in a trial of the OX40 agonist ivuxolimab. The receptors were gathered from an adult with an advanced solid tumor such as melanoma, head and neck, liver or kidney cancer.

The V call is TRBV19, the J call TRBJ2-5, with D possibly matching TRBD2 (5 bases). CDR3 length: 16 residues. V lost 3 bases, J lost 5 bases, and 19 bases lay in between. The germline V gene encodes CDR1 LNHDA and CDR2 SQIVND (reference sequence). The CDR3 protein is CASSIGQSPRGETQYF. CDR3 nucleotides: TGTGCCAGTAGTATCGGGCAGAGTCCCCGCGGGGAGACCCAGTACTTC.

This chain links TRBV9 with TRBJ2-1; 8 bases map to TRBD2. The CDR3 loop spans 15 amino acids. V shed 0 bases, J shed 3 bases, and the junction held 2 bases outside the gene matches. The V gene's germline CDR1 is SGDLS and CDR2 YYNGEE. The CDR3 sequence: CASSVESGGYNEQFF. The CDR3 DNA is TGTGCCAGCAGCGTAGAAAGCGGGGGCTACAATGAGCAGTTCTTC.

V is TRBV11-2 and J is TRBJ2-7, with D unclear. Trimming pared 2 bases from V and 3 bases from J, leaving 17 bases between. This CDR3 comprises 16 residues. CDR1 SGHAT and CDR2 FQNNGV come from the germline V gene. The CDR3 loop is CASSLLAAHFSYEQYF. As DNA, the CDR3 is TGTGCCAGCAGCTTACTCGCGGCACATTTCAGCTACGAGCAGTACTTC.

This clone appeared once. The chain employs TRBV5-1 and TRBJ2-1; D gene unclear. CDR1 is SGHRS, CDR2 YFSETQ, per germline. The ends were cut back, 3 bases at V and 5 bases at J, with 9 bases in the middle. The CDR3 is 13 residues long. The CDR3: CASSSVVNNEQFF. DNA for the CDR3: TGCGCCAGCAGCTCTGTAGTCAACAATGAGCAGTTCTTC.

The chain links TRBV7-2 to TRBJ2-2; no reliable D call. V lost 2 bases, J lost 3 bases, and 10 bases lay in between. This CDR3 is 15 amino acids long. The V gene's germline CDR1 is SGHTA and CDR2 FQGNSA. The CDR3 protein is CASSLNRADTGELFF. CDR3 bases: TGTGCCAGCAGCTTAAACCGGGCGGACACCGGGGAGCTGTTTTTT. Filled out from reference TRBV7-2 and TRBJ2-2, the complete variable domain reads GAGVSQSPSNKVTEKGKDVELRCDPISGHTALYWYRQSLGQGLEFLIYFQGNSAPDKSGLPSDRFSAERTGGSVSTLTIQRTQQEDSAVYLCASSLNRADTGELFFGEGSRLTVL.

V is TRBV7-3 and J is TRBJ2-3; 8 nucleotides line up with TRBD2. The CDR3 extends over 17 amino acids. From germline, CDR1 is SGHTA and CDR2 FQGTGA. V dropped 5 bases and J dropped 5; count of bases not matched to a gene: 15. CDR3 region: CASSLGPLGSGGDTQYF. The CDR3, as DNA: TGTGCCAGCAGCCTAGGCCCTCTGGGCAGCGGGGGAGATACGCAGTATTTT.

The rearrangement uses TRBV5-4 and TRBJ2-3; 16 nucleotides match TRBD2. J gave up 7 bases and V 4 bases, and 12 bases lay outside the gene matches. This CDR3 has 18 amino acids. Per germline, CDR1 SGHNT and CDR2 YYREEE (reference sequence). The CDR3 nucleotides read TGTGCCAGCAGCCCTGCCGGGACTAGCGGGGGGGTGAGTTATACGCAGTATTTT. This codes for CASSPAGTSGGVSYTQYF.

CDR3 region: CASNMGQYNSPLHF. The DNA for the CDR3 is TGTGCCAGCAACATGGGACAGTATAATTCACCCCTCCACTTT. V gene TRBV6-6 combines with J gene TRBJ1-6; 7 nucleotides align to TRBD1. CDR1 is MNHNY, CDR2 SVGAGI, per germline (reference sequence). The length of the CDR3 is 14 residues. V shed 7 bases and J 4 bases; nucleotides not matched to a gene: 4.

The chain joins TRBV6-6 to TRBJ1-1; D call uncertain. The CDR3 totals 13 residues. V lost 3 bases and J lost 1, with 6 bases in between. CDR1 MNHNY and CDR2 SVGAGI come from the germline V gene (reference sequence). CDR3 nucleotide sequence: TGTGCCAGCAGTTATATCCGGAACACTGAAGCTTTCTTT. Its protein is CASSYIRNTEAFF.

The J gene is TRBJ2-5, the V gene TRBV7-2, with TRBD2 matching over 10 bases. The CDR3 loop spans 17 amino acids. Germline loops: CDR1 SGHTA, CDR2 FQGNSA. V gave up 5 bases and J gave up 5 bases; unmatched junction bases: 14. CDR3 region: CASSPHLKAGGLETQYF. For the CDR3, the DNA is TGTGCCAGCAGCCCCCACCTTAAAGCGGGGGGGCTTGAGACCCAGTACTTC.

The CDR3, as DNA: TGTGCCAGCCGGGGGACTAGCGGATACAATGAGCAGTTCTTC. Amino acid sequence: CASRGTSGYNEQFF. V is TRBV18 and J is TRBJ2-1; 11 bases line up with TRBD2. CDR1 and CDR2 from the germline V gene are KGHSH and LQKENI. The junction had 4 bases not matched to a gene; V was cut back by 8 bases and J by 4 bases. CDR3 length: 14 amino acids.

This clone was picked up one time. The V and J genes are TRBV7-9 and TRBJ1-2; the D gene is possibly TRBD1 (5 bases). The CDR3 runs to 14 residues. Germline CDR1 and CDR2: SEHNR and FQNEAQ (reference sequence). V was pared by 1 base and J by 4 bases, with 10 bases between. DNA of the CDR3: TGTGCCAGCAGCTTAGGGCAGGGCCCCTATGGCTACACCTTC. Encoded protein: CASSLGQGPYGYTF.

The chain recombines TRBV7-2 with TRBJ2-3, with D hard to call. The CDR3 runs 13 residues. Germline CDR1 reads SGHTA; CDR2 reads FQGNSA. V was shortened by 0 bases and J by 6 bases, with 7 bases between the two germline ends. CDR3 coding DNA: TGTGCCAGCAGCTTAGCGAGCGCGGATACGCAGTATTTT. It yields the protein CASSLASADTQYF.

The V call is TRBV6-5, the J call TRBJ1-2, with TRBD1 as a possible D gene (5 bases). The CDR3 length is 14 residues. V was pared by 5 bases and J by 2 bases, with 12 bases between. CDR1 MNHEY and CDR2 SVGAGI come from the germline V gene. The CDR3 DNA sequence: TGTGCCAGCAGTCGATCACAGGTGAACTATGGCTACACCTTC. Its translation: CASSRSQVNYGYTF.

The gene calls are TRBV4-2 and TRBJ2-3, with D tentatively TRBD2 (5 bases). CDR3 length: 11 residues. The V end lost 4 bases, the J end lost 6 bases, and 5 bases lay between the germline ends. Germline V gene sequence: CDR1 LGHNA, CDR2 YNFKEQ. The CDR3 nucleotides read TGTGCCAGCAGCCTAGCGGATACGCAGTATTTT. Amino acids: CASSLADTQYF.

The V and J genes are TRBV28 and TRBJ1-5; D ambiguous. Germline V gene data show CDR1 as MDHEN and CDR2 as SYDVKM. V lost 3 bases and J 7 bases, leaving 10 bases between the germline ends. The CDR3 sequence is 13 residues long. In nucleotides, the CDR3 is TGTGCCAGCAGTTTCTCTCGATTCCAGCCCCAGCATTTT. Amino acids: CASSFSRFQPQHF.

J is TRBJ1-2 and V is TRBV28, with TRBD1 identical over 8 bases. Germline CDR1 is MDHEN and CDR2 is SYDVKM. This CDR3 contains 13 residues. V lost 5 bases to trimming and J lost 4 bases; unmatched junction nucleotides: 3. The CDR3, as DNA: TGTGCCAGCAGTGGACAGGGACTCTATGGCTACACCTTC. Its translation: CASSGQGLYGYTF.

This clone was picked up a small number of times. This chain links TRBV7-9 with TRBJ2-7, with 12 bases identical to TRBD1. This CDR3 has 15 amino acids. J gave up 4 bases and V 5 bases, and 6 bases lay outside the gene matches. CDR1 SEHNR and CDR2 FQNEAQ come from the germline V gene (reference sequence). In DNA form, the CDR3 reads TGTGCCAGCAGCCCCGGGACAGGGGGCTTATACGAGCAGTACTTC. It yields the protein CASSPGTGGLYEQYF.

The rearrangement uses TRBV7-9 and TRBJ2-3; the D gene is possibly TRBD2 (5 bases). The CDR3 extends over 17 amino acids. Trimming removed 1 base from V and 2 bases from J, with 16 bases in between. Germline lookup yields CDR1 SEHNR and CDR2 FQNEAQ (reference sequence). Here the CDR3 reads CASSLGFAGGDTDTQYF. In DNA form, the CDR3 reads TGTGCCAGCAGCTTAGGTTTCGCGGGCGGAGACACAGATACGCAGTATTTT.

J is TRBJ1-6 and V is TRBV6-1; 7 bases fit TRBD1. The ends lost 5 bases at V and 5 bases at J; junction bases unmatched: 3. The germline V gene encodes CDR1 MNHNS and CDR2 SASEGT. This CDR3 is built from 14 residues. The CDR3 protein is CASSRDSNNSPLHF. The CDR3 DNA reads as TGTGCCAGCAGTCGGGACAGCAATAATTCACCCCTCCACTTT.

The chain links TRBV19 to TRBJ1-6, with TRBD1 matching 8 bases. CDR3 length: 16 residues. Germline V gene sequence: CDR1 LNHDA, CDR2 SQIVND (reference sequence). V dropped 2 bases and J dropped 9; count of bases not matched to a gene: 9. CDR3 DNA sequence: TGTGCCAGTAGTATAACATGGACAGGGCGAGGTTCACCCCTCCACTTT. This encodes CASSITWTGRGSPLHF.

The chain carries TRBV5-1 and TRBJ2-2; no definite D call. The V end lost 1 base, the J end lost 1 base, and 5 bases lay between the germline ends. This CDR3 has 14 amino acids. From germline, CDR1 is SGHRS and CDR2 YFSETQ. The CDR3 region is CASSLPQNTGELFF. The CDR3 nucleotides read TGCGCCAGCAGCTTGCCCCAGAACACCGGGGAGCTGTTTTTT. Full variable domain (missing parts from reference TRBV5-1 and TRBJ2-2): KAGVTQTPRYLIKTRGQQVTLSCSPISGHRSVSWYQQTPGQGLQFLFEYFSETQRNKGNFPGRFSGRQFSNSRSEMNVSTLELGDSALYLCASSLPQNTGELFFGEGSRLTVL.

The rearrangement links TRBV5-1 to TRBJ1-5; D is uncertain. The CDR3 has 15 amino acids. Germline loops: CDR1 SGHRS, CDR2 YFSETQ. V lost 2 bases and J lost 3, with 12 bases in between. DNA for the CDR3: TGCGCCAGCAGCTTTTTACCGGGGTACAATCAGCCCCAGCATTTT. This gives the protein CASSFLPGYNQPQHF.

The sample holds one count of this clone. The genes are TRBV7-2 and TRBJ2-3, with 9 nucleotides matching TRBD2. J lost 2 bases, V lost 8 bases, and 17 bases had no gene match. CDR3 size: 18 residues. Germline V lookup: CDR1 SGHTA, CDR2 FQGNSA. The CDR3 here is CASGLAREGHSDTDTQYF. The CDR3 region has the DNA TGTGCCAGCGGACTAGCGAGGGAGGGCCATTCGGACACAGATACGCAGTATTTT.

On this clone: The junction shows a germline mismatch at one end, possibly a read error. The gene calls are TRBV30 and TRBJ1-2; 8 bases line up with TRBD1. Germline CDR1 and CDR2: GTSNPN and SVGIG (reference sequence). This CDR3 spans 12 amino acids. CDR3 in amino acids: CAWKKQGGPRAF. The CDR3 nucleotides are TGTGCCTGGAAAAAACAGGGGGGGCCTCGCGCCTTC.

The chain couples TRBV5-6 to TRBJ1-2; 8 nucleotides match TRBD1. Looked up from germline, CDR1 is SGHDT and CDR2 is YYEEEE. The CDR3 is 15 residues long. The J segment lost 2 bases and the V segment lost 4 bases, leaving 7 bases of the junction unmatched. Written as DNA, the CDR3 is TGTGCCAGCAGCCCGTGGACAGGGACCAACTATGGCTACACCTTC. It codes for CASSPWTGTNYGYTF.

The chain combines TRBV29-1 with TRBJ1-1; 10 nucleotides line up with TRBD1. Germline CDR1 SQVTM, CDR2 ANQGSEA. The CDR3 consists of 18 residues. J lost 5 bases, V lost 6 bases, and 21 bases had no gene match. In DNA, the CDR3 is TGCAGCGTCCCTGAGTTGAGACAGGGGGCGTCGATGGGTACTGAAGCTTTCTTT. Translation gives CSVPELRQGASMGTEAFF.

The CDR3: CASSLSITDTQYF. The CDR3 coding sequence is TGTGCCAGCAGTTTAAGTATCACAGATACGCAGTATTTT. This chain uses TRBV27 with TRBJ2-3; no clear D gene. CDR1 is MNHEY, CDR2 SMNVEV, per germline (reference sequence). The CDR3 extends over 13 amino acids. V lost 2 bases to trimming and J lost 2 bases, with 5 bases between them.

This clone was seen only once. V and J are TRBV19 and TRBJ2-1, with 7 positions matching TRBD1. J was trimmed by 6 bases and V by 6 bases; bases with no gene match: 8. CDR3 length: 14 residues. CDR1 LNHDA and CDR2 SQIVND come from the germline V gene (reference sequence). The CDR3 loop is CASRSGGVGNEQFF. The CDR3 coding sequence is TGTGCCAGTAGGTCAGGGGGAGTGGGCAATGAGCAGTTCTTC.

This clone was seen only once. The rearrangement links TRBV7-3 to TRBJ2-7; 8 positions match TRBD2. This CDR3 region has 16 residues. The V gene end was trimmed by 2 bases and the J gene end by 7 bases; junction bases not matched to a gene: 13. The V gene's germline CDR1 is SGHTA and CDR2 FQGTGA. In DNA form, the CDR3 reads TGTGCCAGCAGCTTAGTAGGGGCTAGCGGGCTGGCGGAGCAGTACTTC. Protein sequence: CASSLVGASGLAEQYF.

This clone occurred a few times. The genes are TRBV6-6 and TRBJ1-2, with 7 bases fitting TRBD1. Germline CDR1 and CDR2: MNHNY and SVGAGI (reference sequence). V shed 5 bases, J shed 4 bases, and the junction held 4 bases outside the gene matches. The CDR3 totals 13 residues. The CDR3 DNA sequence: TGTGCCAGCAGTCCGGACAGGAGCTATGGCTACACCTTC. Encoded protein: CASSPDRSYGYTF.